The TCR beta chain described here comes from a study of blood T cells in healthy people across ages. The CDR3 sequence is 14 residues long. Germline-derived CDR1 and CDR2 are MNHNS and SASEGT. The junction had 10 bases not matched to a gene; V was cut back by 4 bases and J by 8 bases. Primers used in a second PCR of roughly 6 to 12 cycles were a sample-barcoded 5' primer and a J-beta primer mix. TCRdb recomputed calls from the 5' RACE reads with MiXCR, one row per CDR3 protein. The sample lists about 1.7 million distinct CDR3 sequences; approximately 30% were seen once. The TCR originated in a woman in her twenties or thirties in good health. This chain connects TRBV6-1 to TRBJ1-1; 7 bases align to TRBD1. Source material: blood. The CDR3 bases are TGTGCCAGCAGTGTACCGCCCAGGGGGACCGAAGCTTTCTTT. Protein: CASSVPPRGTEAFF.